This T cell receptor (beta chain) came from a study of human T cells and chemical hapten exposure. The overall study: Among samples, TCR yields varied mainly because of small differences in pooled library volume.

From germline, CDR1 is SGDLS and CDR2 YYNGEE. CDR3 length: 16 residues. J gave up 5 bases and V 3 bases, and 10 bases lay outside the gene matches. Unique molecular identifiers were attached to individual cDNA molecules during library preparation. In the study's own analysis: Across samples, TCR counts had a median of about 92,000 and ranged from 23,224 to 690,600. TCRdb analysed the RACE reads with MiXCR anew, one entry per CDR3 protein. TCRdb, not the original authors, processed these V and J calls. Here the sample spans some 50,000 distinct CDR3 sequences, 4.4% being singletons. Study outcomes and limitations: TCRs whose frequency exceeded 1 in 1000 remained the same following DPC sensitization.

This clonotype was recorded a few times. Its antigen is not known. Time point given: healthy volunteer bleed at 2 weeks. Unfractionated whole blood yielded total RNA. The chain uses TRBV9 and TRBJ2-5, with 10 bases identical to TRBD1. The sequencing sample was made of whole blood. This TCR was recovered from a human donor in good health. Some clones in this sample may be carry-over from other donors' samples. In DNA, the CDR3 is TGTGCCAGCAGCGCCGGGACAGGGGTGATTAGGGAGACCCAGTACTTC. Protein sequence: CASSAGTGVIRETQYF.